What follows describes a single TCR beta chain. Antigen unknown. The CDR3 is 13 amino acids. Trimming took 8 bases from V and 3 from J, leaving 10 bases between them. Germline-derived CDR1 and CDR2 are KGHSH and LQKENI. TCRdb's copy holds only in-frame clones and misses some; the assay was immunoSEQ multiplex PCR. Of some 150,000 clones listed, roughly 88% were seen once; the top ten hold approximately 12%. This entry comes from a study of radiation and T cells in renal cell carcinoma. Study-level points and caveats: Top tumor clonotypes rose in blood 2 weeks post-radiation, then contracted. Without pretreatment biopsies, baseline tumor clonotype presence was undetermined.

The time point is: baseline pretreatment blood. The treatment denotes: 15 Gy SBRT to primary tumor, nephrectomy 4 weeks later. Radiation-treated patients gave blood at baseline, week 2 and week 4. The material was blood, obtained from a patient whose treatment included radiotherapy and nephrectomy. This chain uses TRBV18 with TRBJ1-4; no clear D. The TCR sequence derives from a woman between 50 and 59 years old with renal cell carcinoma. The CDR3 loop is CASARAANEKLFF. CDR3 nucleotides: TGTGCCAGCGCCCGGGCCGCTAATGAAAAACTGTTTTTT. Full variable domain (missing parts from reference TRBV18 and TRBJ1-4): NAGVMQNPRHLVRRRGQEARLRCSPMKGHSHVYWYRQLPEEGLKFMVYLQKENIIDESGMPKERFSAEFPKEGPSILRIQQVVRGDSAAYFCASARAANEKLFFGSGTQLSVL.